Following are 19 T cell receptor beta chains from one sample sequenced in a study of shared clonotypes between healthy human individuals (dated by TCRdb to 2020 to 2022). The protocol used for the library was the immunoSEQ multiplex PCR assay. TCRdb carries this immuneACCESS record with in-frame sequences only. Its versions omit some clonotypes, under half of them owing to an unresolved V gene in the studies checked, with the rest unexplained. Within this sample are about 680,000 clones, with 90% to 95% of them counted one time only. The ten largest clones add up to roughly 24% of the sample. For the CD8 naive samples, CD45RO-negative cells were positively selected for CCR7, yielding a CD45RA+CCR7+ population from which TemRA cells were excluded. The sample comprised naive CD8+ T cells sorted from blood. In light of the paper, this sample's cell subset or site label describes: CD45RA+CCR7+. The receptor set was obtained from a man aged 25-45 years in good health.

V usage is TRBV10-3 and J usage is TRBJ2-1; the match to TRBD2 covers 13 bases. The CDR3 covers 14 residues. Germline V gene data show CDR1 as ENHRY and CDR2 as SYGVKD. The ends lost 4 bases at V and 7 bases at J; junction bases unmatched: 1. The CDR3 loop reads CAISGTSGSNEQFF. CDR3 sequence (DNA): TGTGCCATCAGTGGGACTAGCGGGAGTAATGAGCAGTTCTTC.

CDR3 DNA sequence: TGCGCCAGCAGGTGGACTAGCGGGGAGAGGACCCAGTACTTC. Its protein is CASRWTSGERTQYF. The chain recombines TRBV10-2 with TRBJ2-5; 12 bases are a match to TRBD2. The CDR3 covers 14 residues. J lost 7 bases, V lost 6 bases, and 6 bases had no gene match. Looked up from germline, CDR1 is WSHSY and CDR2 is SAAADI.

V usage is TRBV7-3 and J usage is TRBJ2-7; D is unclear. The CDR3 has 16 residues. The germline V and J ends were trimmed by 5 bases and 2 bases, with 19 bases remaining between them. CDR1 is SGHTA and CDR2 is FQGTGA in the germline V gene. CDR3 nucleotides: TGTGCCAGCAGCCCGCAGGCCCCTCCCCCCGCCTACGAGCAGTACTTC. It is translated as CASSPQAPPPAYEQYF.

This sequence joins TRBV19 and TRBJ2-1; weak D call: TRBD2 (5 bases). Trimming shortened V by 6 bases and J by 0 bases, and 15 bases separated the two germline ends. The germline V gene has CDR1 LNHDA and CDR2 SQIVND (reference sequence). The CDR3 extends over 16 amino acids. The DNA of the CDR3 is TGTGCCAGTAGCGCCGGGGTGGGAAACTCCTACAATGAGCAGTTCTTC. Translating gives CASSAGVGNSYNEQFF.

J is TRBJ2-7 and V is TRBV7-8; 10 nucleotides agree with TRBD2. The ends lost 7 bases at V and 4 bases at J; junction bases unmatched: 7. CDR1 SGHVS and CDR2 FQNEAQ come from the germline V gene. The CDR3 sequence is 14 residues long. The CDR3 DNA follows: TGTGCCAGCACCCAATCTAGCGGGAGTTACGAGCAGTACTTC. Its translation is CASTQSSGSYEQYF.

This clone was detected a few times. V gene TRBV6-4 combines with J gene TRBJ1-5; no definite D call. Trimming removed 2 bases from V and 6 bases from J, with 8 bases in between. Germline CDR1 is MRHNA and CDR2 is SNTAGT. The CDR3 runs 13 residues. The CDR3 coding sequence is TGTGCCAGCAGTGACGCGGACGGTCAGCCCCAGCATTTT. Its translation: CASSDADGQPQHF.

The rearrangement links TRBV7-9 to TRBJ2-7; 9 bases match TRBD1. CDR1 and CDR2 from the germline V gene are SEHNR and FQNEAQ (reference sequence). The CDR3 contains 16 residues. V lost 3 bases and J lost 3; bases outside the gene matches: 9. CDR3 nucleotides: TGTGCCAGCAGCTTGCCGCCGGGACAGGGAATCTACGAGCAGTACTTC. Translating it yields CASSLPPGQGIYEQYF.

The V gene is TRBV19, the J gene TRBJ2-1, with 10 positions matching TRBD2. CDR1 LNHDA and CDR2 SQIVND come from the germline V gene (reference sequence). This CDR3 contains 20 residues. The J segment lost 8 bases and the V segment lost 3 bases, leaving 22 bases of the junction unmatched. Here the CDR3 reads CASSISSRELAGVYRHEQFF. The CDR3 coding sequence is TGTGCCAGTAGTATTTCTTCCCGCGAGCTAGCGGGAGTCTATCGGCATGAGCAGTTCTTC.

The DNA of the CDR3 is TGTGCCAGCAGCTTAGAAACTGCGGCTTTGGGTCAAGAGACCCAGTACTTC. Translated, it gives CASSLETAALGQETQYF. This rearrangement joins TRBV7-6 to TRBJ2-5; D remains ambiguous. The CDR3 spans 17 residues. V lost 1 base and J 2 bases, leaving 17 bases between the germline ends. Germline V lookup: CDR1 SGHVS, CDR2 FNYEAQ.

J is TRBJ1-1 and V is TRBV6-5; 7 bases map to TRBD1. V lost 1 base and J lost 5; bases outside the gene matches: 7. The CDR3 sequence is 15 residues long. Per germline, CDR1 MNHEY and CDR2 SVGAGI. The CDR3 nucleotides read TGTGCCAGCAGTTACTTGACAGGGAGAGGTACTGAAGCTTTCTTT. Encoded protein: CASSYLTGRGTEAFF.

This rearrangement joins TRBV5-5 to TRBJ1-5; D remains ambiguous. CDR3 length: 17 residues. V was pared by 4 bases and J by 10 bases, with 27 bases between. Germline-derived CDR1 and CDR2 are SGHKS and YYEKEE (reference sequence). The CDR3 reads CASSPSRRAEGVDPQHF. CDR3 DNA: TGTGCCAGCAGCCCTTCCCGGAGGGCGGAAGGTGTGGATCCCCAGCATTTT.

The J gene is TRBJ2-2, the V gene TRBV2; 11 bases line up with TRBD2. V lost 2 bases to trimming and J lost 3 bases; unmatched junction nucleotides: 5. This CDR3 is 17 amino acids long. CDR1 is SNHLY and CDR2 is FYNNEI in the germline V gene. As DNA, the CDR3 is TGTGCCAGCAGTGAATCTCCGGGACTAGCGGACACCGGGGAGCTGTTTTTT. Translated, it gives CASSESPGLADTGELFF. Complete variable domain (other parts from reference TRBV2 and TRBJ2-2): EPEVTQTPSHQVTQMGQEVILRCVPISNHLYFYWYRQILGQKVEFLVSFYNNEISEKSEIFDDQFSVERPDGSNFTLKIRSTKLEDSAMYFCASSESPGLADTGELFFGEGSRLTVL.

The J gene is TRBJ1-2, the V gene TRBV9; D unresolved. This CDR3 has 15 residues. CDR1 SGDLS and CDR2 YYNGEE come from the germline V gene. Trimming pared 0 bases from V and 3 bases from J, leaving 12 bases between. Here the CDR3 DNA reads TGTGCCAGCAGCGTAGGAGGGCGACAAGACTATGGCTACACCTTC. Translating it yields CASSVGGRQDYGYTF.

V usage is TRBV2 and J usage is TRBJ2-3; TRBD1 aligns across 8 bases. CDR1 and CDR2 (germline): SNHLY, FYNNEI. The V gene end was trimmed by 5 bases and the J gene end by 1 base; junction bases not matched to a gene: 8. The CDR3 is made up of 16 amino acids. The CDR3 loop reads CASSNGQGRGTDTQYF. CDR3 nucleotides: TGTGCCAGCAGTAACGGACAGGGCCGGGGCACAGATACGCAGTATTTT. Filled out from reference TRBV2 and TRBJ2-3, the complete variable domain reads EPEVTQTPSHQVTQMGQEVILRCVPISNHLYFYWYRQILGQKVEFLVSFYNNEISEKSEIFDDQFSVERPDGSNFTLKIRSTKLEDSAMYFCASSNGQGRGTDTQYFGPGTRLTVL.

This chain links TRBV28 with TRBJ2-7, with 7 bases lining up with TRBD1. CDR3 length: 16 residues. Germline V gene data show CDR1 as MDHEN and CDR2 as SYDVKM. Trimming at V came to 5 bases and at J to 0 bases, leaving 10 bases not matched to a gene. The DNA for the CDR3 is TGTGCCAGCAGTCGAGCCTACAGGGGCCGCTCCTACGAGCAGTACTTC. It yields the protein CASSRAYRGRSYEQYF.

The CDR3 loop is CASSLGPDRAGNTIYF. The CDR3 DNA reads as TGTGCCAGCAGCTTAGGGCCGGACAGGGCTGGAAACACCATATATTTT. V and J are TRBV7-2 and TRBJ1-3; TRBD1 agrees at 8 bases. The germline CDR1 and CDR2 sequences are SGHTA and FQGNSA. V trimming: 1 base; J trimming: 2 bases; junction bases outside the gene matches: 4. This CDR3 is built from 16 residues.

The chain carries TRBV29-1 and TRBJ2-4, with TRBD2 matching 9 bases. The V and J ends lost 0 bases and 0 bases, in that order; junction bases with no gene match: 6. Germline values: CDR1 SQVTM, CDR2 ANQGSEA. The CDR3 extends over 17 amino acids. The CDR3 nucleotides are TGCAGCGTTGAAGAGGGGGTAGCGGGAGAAGCCAAAAACATTCAGTACTTC. Amino acids: CSVEEGVAGEAKNIQYF.

The chain recombines TRBV29-1 with TRBJ2-3; the D call may be TRBD1 or TRBD2 (5 bases each). This CDR3 region has 16 residues. CDR1 SQVTM and CDR2 ANQGSEA come from the germline V gene. V lost 3 bases and J lost 2, with 18 bases in between. As DNA, the CDR3 is TGCAGCGTTGAGGGGGTAGAAGGGGCGGCCACAGATACGCAGTATTTT. This encodes CSVEGVEGAATDTQYF.

This sequence joins TRBV4-1 and TRBJ2-1; D may be TRBD1 (6 bases). V dropped 4 bases and J dropped 5 bases, with 15 bases sitting between them. The CDR3 runs 15 residues. Germline CDR1 is MGHRA and CDR2 is YSYEKL. CDR3 amino acids: CASSRLQGPHNEQFF. The CDR3 nucleotides read TGCGCCAGCAGCCGACTACAGGGCCCTCACAATGAGCAGTTCTTC.